The clone carrying this T cell receptor beta chain showed up just a few times. Antigen unknown. Quantitative 5'-RACE with molecular barcodes produced the TCR beta libraries. MiXCR, run by TCRdb on the 5' RACE reads, gives a single entry per CDR3 protein. The sample contains fewer than 650,000 distinct CDR3 sequences, approximately 12% of which appear only once. The data are from a study of CD8 T cells in ankylosing spondylitis. Study outcomes and limitations: Within ankylosing spondylitis blood, a TCR beta motif made up of several highly homologous variants appeared to be characteristic. CD8+ cells made up the disease-linked clones, which were relatively rare in peripheral blood.

V lost 3 bases to trimming and J lost 4 bases, with 9 bases between them. The CDR3 spans 13 residues. The rearrangement joins TRBV12-3 or TRBV12-4 to TRBJ2-5; D unclear. Input material: blood, either unsorted or a sorted T cell fraction (not recorded which). This TCR came from a male donor with ankylosing spondylitis. The CDR3 here is CASSFGVGETQYF. CDR3 bases: TGTGCCAGCAGTTTTGGGGTCGGAGAGACCCAGTACTTC.